Listed below are T cell receptor beta chains from one sample, sequenced in a study of T cells in Graves' hyperthyroidism and ophthalmopathy. Each CDR3 protein gets one entry after TCRdb re-called the multiplex PCR reads with MiXCR. This table holds around 300,000 distinct CDR3 sequences, approximately 13% found once. The sample was blood. The receptors come from a woman under 40 with Graves' hyperthyroidism. CDR3s include the opening cysteine and the closing phenylalanine or tryptophan. A D gene is named only where the DNA matches it firmly. Some rows mark clone size as missing; the rest say once, few, many or name a class of expanded clone.

CDR3	DNA	D	V	J	length	size
CASSQGRNRGYTF	TGTGCCAGCAGCCAGGGCAGGAATCGCGGCTACACCTTC	NA	TRBV3-1	TRBJ1-2	13	NA
CSVNSGSSYEQYF	TGCAGCGTTAATAGCGGTAGCTCCTACGAGCAGTACTTC	NA	TRBV29-1	TRBJ2-7	13	NA
CASRGRTGAQYF	TGTGCCAGCAGAGGACGGACCGGGGCGCAGTATTTT	NA	TRBV6-1	TRBJ2-3	12	few
CASRPAAARGPYEQYF	TGTGCCAGCAGACCCGCTGCTGCCAGAGGACCCTACGAGCAGTACTTC	NA	TRBV28	TRBJ2-7	16	many
CAWDRGGLDEQYF	TGTGCCTGGGACAGGGGTGGGTTAGACGAGCAGTACTTC	TRBD1	TRBV30	TRBJ2-7	13	NA
CASSYAGGRNQPQHF	TGTGCCAGCAGTTACGCAGGGGGCCGAAATCAGCCCCAGCATTTT	TRBD1	TRBV6-2/TRBV6-3	TRBJ1-5	15	many
CASGSSGGRTYTQYF	TGTGCCAGCGGATCTAGCGGGGGTCGCACATATACGCAGTATTTT	TRBD2	TRBV2	TRBJ2-3	15	NA
CSALFSGSADTQYF	TGCAGTGCCCTTTTTAGCGGGAGCGCAGATACGCAGTATTTT	TRBD2	TRBV20-1	TRBJ2-3	14	many
CASSTQWRATYEKLFF	TGTGCCAGCAGCACCCAATGGCGGGCGACTTATGAAAAACTGTTTTTT	NA	TRBV7-8	TRBJ1-4	16	many
CASSLQRESADTQYF	TGTGCCAGCAGCTTGCAGCGGGAGAGTGCAGATACGCAGTATTTT	TRBD2	TRBV5-6	TRBJ2-3	15	NA
CASSLTAPRNTIYF	TGTGCCAGCAGCCTAACAGCACCCAGAAACACCATATATTTT	NA	TRBV13	TRBJ1-3	14	few
CSASYPGLAGVGSYEQYF	TGCAGTGCTTCATACCCGGGACTAGCGGGAGTAGGCTCCTACGAGCAGTACTTC	TRBD2	TRBV20-1	TRBJ2-7	18	few
CASSNAGTFYEQYF	TGTGCCAGCAGTAACGCCGGGACTTTCTACGAGCAGTACTTC	NA	TRBV6-1	TRBJ2-7	14	few
CSAPTGRGGTEAFF	TGCAGTGCCCCGACGGGCCGGGGGGGCACTGAAGCTTTCTTT	NA	TRBV20-1	TRBJ1-1	14	many
CASSFSQNTEAFF	TGTGCCAGCAGCTTCTCCCAAAACACTGAAGCTTTCTTT	NA	TRBV7-2	TRBJ1-1	13	many
CASSPTPPGQGASGYTF	TGTGCCAGCTCACCCACACCTCCCGGACAGGGAGCGAGTGGCTACACCTTC	TRBD1	TRBV18	TRBJ1-2	17	NA
CASSDGTSGRTGELFF	TGTGCCAGCAGCGACGGGACTAGCGGGAGGACCGGGGAGCTGTTTTTT	TRBD2	TRBV6-1	TRBJ2-2	16	few
CASSIPRTGSYEQYF	TGTGCCAGTAGTATACCAAGGACAGGATCCTACGAGCAGTACTTC	TRBD1	TRBV19	TRBJ2-7	15	few
CASSQLVSGNTIYF	TGTGCCAGCAGCCAATTGGTCTCTGGAAACACCATATATTTT	NA	TRBV14	TRBJ1-3	14	many
CASGMGAVDTQYF	TGTGCCAGCGGGATGGGTGCGGTAGATACGCAGTATTTT	NA	TRBV12-3/TRBV12-4	TRBJ2-3	13	many
CASSPRNRDQPQHF	TGTGCCAGCAGTCCCCGGAACAGGGATCAGCCCCAGCATTTT	NA	TRBV6-1	TRBJ1-5	14	many
CSVEENRIHEQFF	TGCAGCGTTGAAGAGAACAGAATCCATGAGCAGTTCTTC	NA	TRBV29-1	TRBJ2-1	13	many
CSAGTVNEQFF	TGCAGTGCGGGGACCGTCAATGAGCAGTTCTTC	NA	TRBV20-1	TRBJ2-1	11	many
CASRILWGANVLTF	TGTGCCAGCAGGATTTTGTGGGGGGCCAACGTCCTGACTTTC	NA	TRBV6-1	TRBJ2-6	14	NA
CSARPLQGFEQFF	TGCAGTGCTAGACCATTACAGGGCTTTGAGCAGTTCTTC	NA	TRBV20-1	TRBJ2-1	13	few
CASTLSLQNTEAFF	TGTGCCAGCACACTCTCCCTACAGAACACTGAAGCTTTCTTT	NA	TRBV6-1	TRBJ1-1	14	many
CSAQKGVSTDTQYF	TGCAGTGCTCAAAAGGGAGTTAGCACAGATACGCAGTATTTT	NA	TRBV20-1	TRBJ2-3	14	many
CASIENYGYTF	TGTGCCAGCATAGAGAACTATGGCTACACCTTC	NA	TRBV6-1	TRBJ1-2	11	few
CASSQVGQPTGYTF	TGTGCCAGCAGCCAAGTGGGACAGCCAACAGGCTACACCTTC	TRBD1	TRBV3-1	TRBJ1-2	14	many
CASSQRGSSYEQYF	TGTGCCAGCAGCCAACGCGGGAGCTCCTACGAGCAGTACTTC	TRBD2	TRBV4-2	TRBJ2-7	14	NA
CSVESQRGEKLFF	TGCAGCGTTGAGTCCCAGAGAGGTGAAAAACTGTTTTTT	NA	TRBV29-1	TRBJ1-4	13	many
CASSLIGAGRNQPQHF	TGTGCCAGCAGCTTAATAGGGGCAGGGCGAAATCAGCCCCAGCATTTT	NA	TRBV7-2	TRBJ1-5	16	NA